The rows below give T cell receptor beta chains drawn from one sample of a study of blood T cell repertoires in COVID-19. The table came from immunoSEQ multiplex PCR; TCRdb's copy has only in-frame clones and leaves some out. The sample records some 140,000 clones, more than 80% being singletons. The sequenced sample consisted of peripheral blood. All receptors derive from a human donor in a cohort sampled during active COVID-19. Each CDR3 is given with its conserved first and last residue. Fields, in order: D gene, clone size, J gene, V gene, CDR3 DNA, CDR3 protein. D genes are given only for firm matches. Clone size appears in some rows only: once, few, many, or a class for an expanded clone.

- - TRBJ1-1 TRBV30 TGTGCCTGGAGCGGACAGACCCTTAAGGAAGCTTTCTTT CAWSGQTLKEAFF
- once TRBJ2-5 TRBV30 TGTGCCTGGAGAAGAGAAGAGACCCAGTACTTC CAWRREETQYF
TRBD2 - TRBJ2-7 TRBV7-6 TGTGCCAGCAGCTTAAGCCCTAGCGGGGTGCAGAGGGGCGAGCAGTACTTC CASSLSPSGVQRGEQYF
TRBD2 - TRBJ2-2 TRBV9 TGTGCCAGCAGCCCTACCGGGACTAGTACCTCCGGGGAGCTGTTTTTT CASSPTGTSTSGELFF
- - TRBJ1-5 TRBV28 TGTGCCAGCAGGGAGGACAGCAGACGCAATCAGCCCCAGCATTTT CASREDSRRNQPQHF
- - TRBJ1-4 TRBV15 TGTGCCACCAGCAGAGATCTGTCGGCAGGAGGTGAAAAACTGTTTTTT CATSRDLSAGGEKLFF
- - TRBJ1-6 TRBV18 TGTGCCAGCTCTCCCGACAGAAACTACTCACCCCTCCACTTT CASSPDRNYSPLHF
TRBD1 - TRBJ2-3 TRBV2 TGTGCCAGCAGTAGGACAGGGTGGGGAGATACGCAGTATTTT CASSRTGWGDTQYF
TRBD2 - TRBJ2-2 TRBV6-6 TGTGCCAGCAGAAATAGCGGGGGCAACACCGGGGAGCTGTTTTTT CASRNSGGNTGELFF
- - TRBJ2-3 TRBV11-2 TGTGCCAGCAGCTCTAGCACAGATACGCAGTATTTT CASSSSTDTQYF
TRBD1 few TRBJ1-5 TRBV18 TGTGCCAGCTCACGGGACAGGGGAAGGGATCAGCCCCAGCATTTT CASSRDRGRDQPQHF
- - TRBJ2-5 TRBV5-4 TGTGCCAGCAGCTTCCCGGTATCAGAGACCCAGTACTTC CASSFPVSETQYF
- - TRBJ1-2 TRBV19 TGTGCCGTAAAGAGGACTGTCGGTTACAGTGGCTACACCTTC CAVKRTVGYSGYTF
TRBD2 - TRBJ2-5 TRBV5-6 TGTGCCAGCAGCCCGCAGACAGAGACTAGCCCCGAGACCCAGTACTTC CASSPQTETSPETQYF
TRBD1 - TRBJ1-6 TRBV7-3 TGTGCCAGCAGCTTTGGGACAGGGAAATCACCCCTCCACTTT CASSFGTGKSPLHF
TRBD1 - TRBJ2-5 TRBV3-1/TRBV3-2 TGTGCCAGCAGCCAAGTCGCAGGGGGCAGCGAGACCCAGTACTTC CASSQVAGGSETQYF
- - TRBJ1-4 TRBV4-3 TGCGCCAGCAGCCTTTCCGGGACAACTGCAACTAATGAAAAACTGTTTTTT CASSLSGTTATNEKLFF
TRBD1 once TRBJ1-4 TRBV7-2 TGTGCCAGCAGCTTAGGTACCGGGACAGGGCGAGAAAAACTGTTTTTT CASSLGTGTGREKLFF
- - TRBJ2-3 TRBV7-7 TGTGCCAGCAGCCCTACTCCGGGGGGCCTCACCACAGATACGCAGTATTTT CASSPTPGGLTTDTQYF
TRBD1 once TRBJ1-3 TRBV5-1 TGCGCCAGCAGCTCGACAGGGGGAAACACCATATATTTT CASSSTGGNTIYF
- - TRBJ2-1 TRBV5-4 TGTGCCAGCAGCCCCACCGGCGGGGGCCGACGAGCCTACAATGAGCAGTTCTTC CASSPTGGGRRAYNEQFF
- - TRBJ2-3 TRBV9 TGTGCCAGCAGCGTAGTTGACACATCCTCTTGGGCAGATACGCAGTATTTT CASSVVDTSSWADTQYF
- - TRBJ1-1 TRBV15 TGTGCCACCAGCACGGTAGAGGGATACTCTGAAGCTTTCTTT CATSTVEGYSEAFF